This T cell receptor beta chain was documented in a study of blood T cell repertoires in COVID-19. Study in general: COVID-19 samples, acute and convalescent, were from the United States, Italy and Spain.

The assay was immunoSEQ multiplex PCR, and TCRdb's table has in-frame clones only and misses some. The sample records fewer than 350,000 clones, more than 75% being singletons. Germline CDR1 reads ENHRY; CDR2 reads SYGVKD. The CDR3 covers 14 residues. Trimming cost V 3 bases and J 6 bases; bases outside gene matches: 1. This TCR derives from a woman between 45 and 60 years old who had recovered from COVID-19. The gene calls are TRBV10-3 and TRBJ2-1; 11 bases line up with TRBD2. Sequenced input: peripheral blood. The CDR3 nucleotides are TGTGCCATCAGTGAAGGACTAGCGGGCAATGAGCAGTTCTTC. This encodes CAISEGLAGNEQFF.